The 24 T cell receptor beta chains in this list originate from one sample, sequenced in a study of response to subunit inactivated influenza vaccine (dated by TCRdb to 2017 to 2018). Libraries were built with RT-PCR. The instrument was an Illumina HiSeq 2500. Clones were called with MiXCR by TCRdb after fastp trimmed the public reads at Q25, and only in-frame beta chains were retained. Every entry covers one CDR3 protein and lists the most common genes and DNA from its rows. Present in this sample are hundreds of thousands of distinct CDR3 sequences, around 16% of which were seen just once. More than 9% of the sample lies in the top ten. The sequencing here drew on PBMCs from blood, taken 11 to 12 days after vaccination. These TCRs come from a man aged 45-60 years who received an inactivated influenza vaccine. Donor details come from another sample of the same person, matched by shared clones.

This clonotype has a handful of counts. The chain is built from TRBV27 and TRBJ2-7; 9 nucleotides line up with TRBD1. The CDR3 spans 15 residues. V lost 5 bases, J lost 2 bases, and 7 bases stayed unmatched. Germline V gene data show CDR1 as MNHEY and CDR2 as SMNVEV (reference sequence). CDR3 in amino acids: CASSPRTGATYEQYF. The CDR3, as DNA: TGTGCCAGCAGTCCCCGGACAGGGGCGACCTACGAGCAGTACTTC.

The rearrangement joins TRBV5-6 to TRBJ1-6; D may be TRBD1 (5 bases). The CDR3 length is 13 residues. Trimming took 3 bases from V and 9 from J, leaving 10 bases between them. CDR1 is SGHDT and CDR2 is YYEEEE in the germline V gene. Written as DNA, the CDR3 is TGTGCCAGCAGCTCGCGCGGGGCTTCACCCCTCCACTTT. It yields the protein CASSSRGASPLHF.

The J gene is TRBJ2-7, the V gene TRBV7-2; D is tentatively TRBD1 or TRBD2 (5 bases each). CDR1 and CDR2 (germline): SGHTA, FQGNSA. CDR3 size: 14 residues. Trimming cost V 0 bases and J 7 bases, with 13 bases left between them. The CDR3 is CASSLAGVVGEQYF. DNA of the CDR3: TGTGCCAGCAGCTTAGCGGGGGTTGTGGGGGAGCAGTACTTC.

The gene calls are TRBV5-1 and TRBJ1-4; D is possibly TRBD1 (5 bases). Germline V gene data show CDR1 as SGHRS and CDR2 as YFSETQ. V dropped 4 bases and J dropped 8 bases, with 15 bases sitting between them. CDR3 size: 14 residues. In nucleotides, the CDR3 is TGCGCCAGCAGCGGAGGCAGGGAGAGAGAAAAACTGTTTTTT. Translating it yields CASSGGREREKLFF.

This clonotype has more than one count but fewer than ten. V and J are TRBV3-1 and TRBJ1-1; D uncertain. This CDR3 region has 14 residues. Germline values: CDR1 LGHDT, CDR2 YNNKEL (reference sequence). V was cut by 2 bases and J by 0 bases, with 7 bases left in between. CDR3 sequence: CASSQTPMNTEAFF. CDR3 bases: TGTGCCAGCAGCCAAACTCCCATGAACACTGAAGCTTTCTTT.

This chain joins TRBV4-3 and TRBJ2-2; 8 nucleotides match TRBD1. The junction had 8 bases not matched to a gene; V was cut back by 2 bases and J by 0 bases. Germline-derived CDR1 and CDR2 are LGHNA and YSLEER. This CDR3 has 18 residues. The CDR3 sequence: CASSQIPGQATNTGELFF. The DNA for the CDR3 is TGCGCCAGCAGCCAAATTCCGGGACAGGCGACGAACACCGGGGAGCTGTTTTTT.

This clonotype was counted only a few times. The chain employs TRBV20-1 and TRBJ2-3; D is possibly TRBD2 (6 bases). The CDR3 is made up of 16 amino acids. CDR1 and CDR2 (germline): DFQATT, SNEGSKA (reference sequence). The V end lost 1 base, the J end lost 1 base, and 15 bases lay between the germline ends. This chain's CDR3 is CSARAWDSLGTDTQYF. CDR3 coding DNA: TGCAGTGCTAGAGCTTGGGACTCCCTCGGCACAGATACGCAGTATTTT.

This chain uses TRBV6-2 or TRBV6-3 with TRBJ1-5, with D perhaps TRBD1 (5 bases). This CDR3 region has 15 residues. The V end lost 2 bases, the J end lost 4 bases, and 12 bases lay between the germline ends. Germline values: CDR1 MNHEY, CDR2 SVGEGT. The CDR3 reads CASSYGGPRNQPQHF. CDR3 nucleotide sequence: TGTGCCAGCAGTTACGGGGGTCCTCGTAATCAGCCCCAGCATTTT.

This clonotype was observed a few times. The CDR3 loop is CAISDRGGGQETQYF. CDR3 DNA sequence: TGTGCCATCAGCGACAGGGGAGGGGGCCAAGAGACCCAGTACTTC. The V gene is TRBV10-3, the J gene TRBJ2-5; TRBD1 might be the D (8 bases). CDR1 and CDR2 from the germline V gene are ENHRY and SYGVKD. The length of the CDR3 is 15 residues. The V gene lost 6 bases and the J gene lost 1 base, with 15 bases spanning the gap.

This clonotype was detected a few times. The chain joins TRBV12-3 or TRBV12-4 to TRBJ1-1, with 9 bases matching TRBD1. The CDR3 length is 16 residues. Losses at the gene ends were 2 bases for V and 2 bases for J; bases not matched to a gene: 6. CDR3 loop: CASSLWDRAYNTEAFF. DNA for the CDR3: TGTGCCAGCAGTTTATGGGACAGGGCCTATAACACTGAAGCTTTCTTT.

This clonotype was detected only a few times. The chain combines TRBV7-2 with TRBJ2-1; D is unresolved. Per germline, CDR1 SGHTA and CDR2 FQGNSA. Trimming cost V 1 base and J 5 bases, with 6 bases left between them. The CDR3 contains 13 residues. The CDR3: CASSLVQNNEQFF. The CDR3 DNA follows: TGTGCCAGCAGCTTAGTACAGAACAATGAGCAGTTCTTC.

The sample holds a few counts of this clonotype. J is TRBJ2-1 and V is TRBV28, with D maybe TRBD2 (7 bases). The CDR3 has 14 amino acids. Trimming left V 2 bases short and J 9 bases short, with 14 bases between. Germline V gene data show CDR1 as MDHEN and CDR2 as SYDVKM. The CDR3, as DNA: TGTGCCAGCAGTTTAACAGGGAGGGGCGCTGAGCAGTTCTTC. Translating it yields CASSLTGRGAEQFF.

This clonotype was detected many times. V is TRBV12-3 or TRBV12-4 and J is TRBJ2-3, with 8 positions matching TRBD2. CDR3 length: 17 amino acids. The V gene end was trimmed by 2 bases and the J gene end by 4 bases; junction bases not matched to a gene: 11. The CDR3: CASSLSPPRGGSDTQYF. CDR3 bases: TGTGCCAGCAGTTTAAGTCCACCCCGGGGGGGGTCAGATACGCAGTATTTT.

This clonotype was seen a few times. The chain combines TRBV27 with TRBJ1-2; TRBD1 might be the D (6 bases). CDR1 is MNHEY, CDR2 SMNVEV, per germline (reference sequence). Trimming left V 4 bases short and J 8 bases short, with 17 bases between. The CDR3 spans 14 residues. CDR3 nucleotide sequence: TGTGCCAGCAGTTCCTTAACAGGGAGAGTAGGCTACACCTTC. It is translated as CASSSLTGRVGYTF.

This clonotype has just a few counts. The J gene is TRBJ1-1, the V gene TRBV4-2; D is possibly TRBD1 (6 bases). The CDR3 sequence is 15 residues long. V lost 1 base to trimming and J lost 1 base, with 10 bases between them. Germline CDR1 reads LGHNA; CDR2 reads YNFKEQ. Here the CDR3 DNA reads TGTGCCAGCAGCCAAGTGGGACAAACGAACACTGAAGCTTTCTTT. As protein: CASSQVGQTNTEAFF.

As DNA, the CDR3 is TGTGCCAGCAGCTTGGTTCAGTACTATGGCTACACCTTC. The encoded protein is CASSLVQYYGYTF. This chain uses TRBV5-5 with TRBJ1-2; D is undetermined. CDR3 length equals 13 residues. CDR1 is SGHKS, CDR2 YYEKEE, per germline (reference sequence). The ends were cut back, 0 bases at V and 3 bases at J, with 6 bases in the middle.

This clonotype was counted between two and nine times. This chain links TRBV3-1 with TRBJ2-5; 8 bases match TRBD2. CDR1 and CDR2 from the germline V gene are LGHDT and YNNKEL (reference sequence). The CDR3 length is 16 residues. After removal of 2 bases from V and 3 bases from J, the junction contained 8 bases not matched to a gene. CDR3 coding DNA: TGTGCCAGCAGCCAATTGGCGGGGGGCCCCAAAGAGACCCAGTACTTC. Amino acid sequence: CASSQLAGGPKETQYF.

The CDR3 protein is CASSRRDPREQYF. The CDR3 region has the DNA TGTGCCAGCAGTCGCCGGGACCCTCGCGAGCAGTACTTC. The chain recombines TRBV25-1 with TRBJ2-7; either TRBD1 or TRBD2 may supply D (5 bases each). The CDR3 is made up of 13 amino acids. Germline values: CDR1 MGHDK, CDR2 SYGVNS. V gave up 5 bases and J gave up 6 bases, with 14 bases separating them.

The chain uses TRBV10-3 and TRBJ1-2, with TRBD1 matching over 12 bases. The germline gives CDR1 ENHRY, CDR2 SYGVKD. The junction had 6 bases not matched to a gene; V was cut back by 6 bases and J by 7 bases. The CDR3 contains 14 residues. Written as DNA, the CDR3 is TGTGCCATCAGCCTGGGACAGGGGGCCTCTGGCTACACCTTC. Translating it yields CAISLGQGASGYTF.

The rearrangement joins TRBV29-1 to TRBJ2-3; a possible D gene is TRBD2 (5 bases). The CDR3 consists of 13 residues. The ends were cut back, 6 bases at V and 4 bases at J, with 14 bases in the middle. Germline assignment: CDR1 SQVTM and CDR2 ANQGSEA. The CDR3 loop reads CSVETTSSDTQYF. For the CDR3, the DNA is TGCAGCGTCGAAACAACTAGTTCAGATACGCAGTATTTT.

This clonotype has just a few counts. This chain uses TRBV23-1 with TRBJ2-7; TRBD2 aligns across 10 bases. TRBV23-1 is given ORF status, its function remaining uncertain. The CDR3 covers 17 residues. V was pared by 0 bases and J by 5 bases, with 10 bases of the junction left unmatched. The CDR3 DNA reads TGCGCCAGCAGTCAATCGGGTGAGCGGGAGGGCCCCCACGAGCAGTACTTC. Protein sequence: CASSQSGEREGPHEQYF.

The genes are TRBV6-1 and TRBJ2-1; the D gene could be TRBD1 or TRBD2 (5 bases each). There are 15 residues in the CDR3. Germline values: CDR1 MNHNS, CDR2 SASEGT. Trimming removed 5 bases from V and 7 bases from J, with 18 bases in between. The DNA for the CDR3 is TGTGCCAGCAGTCCACCGGGCCCCGGGGCGAATGAGCAGTTCTTC. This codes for CASSPPGPGANEQFF.

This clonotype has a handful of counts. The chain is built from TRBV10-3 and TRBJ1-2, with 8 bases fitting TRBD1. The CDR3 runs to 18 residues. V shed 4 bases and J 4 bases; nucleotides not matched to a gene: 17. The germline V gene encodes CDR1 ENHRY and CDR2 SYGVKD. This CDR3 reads CAISVAPGQEVGFYGYTF. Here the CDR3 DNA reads TGTGCCATCAGTGTAGCCCCGGGACAGGAGGTCGGGTTCTATGGCTACACCTTC.

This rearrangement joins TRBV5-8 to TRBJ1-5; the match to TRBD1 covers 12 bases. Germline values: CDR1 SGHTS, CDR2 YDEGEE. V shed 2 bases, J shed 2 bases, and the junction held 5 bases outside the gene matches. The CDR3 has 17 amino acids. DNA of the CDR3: TGTGCCAGCAGCTTCAAGGGACAGGGGGCTGGCAATCAGCCCCAGCATTTT. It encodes CASSFKGQGAGNQPQHF.